What follows are 29 T cell receptor beta chains derived from one specimen sequenced in a study of CXCR3-negative and CXCR3-positive naive CD8 T cells. General study points: Researchers report that CXCR3-positive naive cells carry more hydrophobic TRB CDR3s than CXCR3-negative naive cells.

The libraries of TRB cDNA were constructed through 5' RACE using UMI labels. For each CDR3 protein, TCRdb gives one entry from its re-call of the 5' RACE reads, without DNA. The clone table shows some 150,000 distinct CDR3 sequences, with the ten largest holding 0.25% to 0.3%. Their antigens are not known. The sample was naive CXCR3+ CD8+ T cells from blood. The sample's subset: CD45RO-CCR7+CD27+CD95- naive CD8+ T cells expressing CXCR3 (TNR3+). These TCRs come from a human donor in good health. Some clones in this sample may be carry-over from other donors' samples.

The chain has TRBV7-6 and TRBJ2-3; TCRdb selects TRBD2, and the lack of DNA leaves this call unchecked. This CDR3 comprises 15 residues. Germline CDR1 and CDR2: SGHVS and FNYEAQ. CDR3 residues: CASSDGLDAGDTQYF.

The rearrangement joins TRBV7-2 to TRBJ2-7; absent DNA, TCRdb's TRBD1 call cannot be checked. CDR1 is SGHTA, CDR2 FQGNSA, per germline. This CDR3 has 14 residues. The CDR3 spells CASSLEQGLDEQYF. The full variable domain, completed using reference TRBV7-2 and TRBJ2-7, is GAGVSQSPSNKVTEKGKDVELRCDPISGHTALYWYRQSLGQGLEFLIYFQGNSAPDKSGLPSDRFSAERTGGSVSTLTIQRTQQEDSAVYLCASSLEQGLDEQYFGPGTRLTVT.

The V and J genes are TRBV7-8 and TRBJ2-1; the TRBD2 assignment by TCRdb is unverifiable without DNA. Germline values: CDR1 SGHVS, CDR2 FQNEAQ. This CDR3 comprises 14 residues. CDR3 in amino acids: CASSPLLDYNEQFF.

The chain links TRBV21-1 to TRBJ1-5; as DNA is missing, the TRBD1 call by TCRdb cannot be tested. TRBV21-1 is designated a pseudogene. The CDR3 consists of 16 residues. The CDR3: CASSQEGAGANQPQHF.

The chain combines TRBV28 with TRBJ2-7; TCRdb picks TRBD1, but there is no DNA to check that call. The germline V gene has CDR1 MDHEN and CDR2 SYDVKM. This CDR3 has 13 residues. This chain's CDR3 is CASSFGTAYEQYF.

This sequence joins TRBV7-8 and TRBJ1-1; absent DNA, TCRdb's TRBD1 call cannot be checked. Germline CDR1 reads SGHVS; CDR2 reads FQNEAQ. The CDR3 spans 14 residues. The CDR3 loop is CASSLADSGREAFF.

The J gene is TRBJ2-7, the V gene TRBV4-1; TCRdb's D call, TRBD1, is unchecked because there is no DNA. CDR1 and CDR2 (germline): MGHRA, YSYEKL. This CDR3 comprises 16 residues. The CDR3: CASSQVLRTATYEQYF.

Here the CDR3 reads CASSLAGTAYVNNEQFF. The rearrangement links TRBV7-8 to TRBJ2-1; TCRdb returns TRBD1, unconfirmable since there is no DNA. This CDR3 has 17 residues. Per the germline V gene, CDR1 is SGHVS and CDR2 is FQNEAQ.

The chain links TRBV25-1 to TRBJ2-3; TCRdb outputs TRBD2, but without DNA this stays unchecked. Germline CDR1 is MGHDK and CDR2 is SYGVNS. CDR3 size: 16 residues. The CDR3 here is CASSEFLAGGVDTQYF.

The chain is built from TRBV7-9 and TRBJ2-7; TCRdb gives TRBD1 as the D gene, but with no DNA this cannot be confirmed. The CDR3 runs 15 residues. Germline V gives CDR1 SEHNR, CDR2 FQNEAQ (reference sequence). CDR3: CASSPPPGTAYEQYF.

CDR3 protein: CASSPPGQGDEKLFF. The chain uses TRBV6-5 and TRBJ1-4; TCRdb calls TRBD1, which cannot be checked without DNA. Germline-derived CDR1 and CDR2 are MNHEY and SVGAGI. CDR3 length equals 15 residues.

The chain links TRBV12-3 or TRBV12-4 to TRBJ1-2; checking the TCRdb D call of TRBD1 is not possible without DNA. CDR3 length: 15 residues. The CDR3 region is CASRPDRKTNYGYTF.

The chain combines TRBV6-2 or TRBV6-3 with TRBJ2-7; the TCRdb call, TRBD1, lacks DNA for checking. The CDR3 totals 14 residues. Germline CDR1 MNHEY, CDR2 SVGEGT. The chain's CDR3 is CASSYVGGQYEQYF.

The chain combines TRBV29-1 with TRBJ2-5; TCRdb reports TRBD1, a call that lacks DNA to check it against. Germline CDR1 and CDR2: SQVTM and ANQGSEA. The CDR3 length is 14 residues. The CDR3 loop is CSVPGTVDQGTQYF.

The V and J genes are TRBV4-3 and TRBJ2-6. The length of the CDR3 is 16 residues. CDR1 and CDR2 from the germline V gene are LGHNA and YSLEER. CDR3 residues: CASSQEMGSGANVLTF.

The rearrangement uses TRBV9 and TRBJ2-1. The CDR3 spans 12 residues. Germline V gives CDR1 SGDLS, CDR2 YYNGEE. The CDR3 protein is CASSVGGIEQFF.

The chain uses TRBV20-1 and TRBJ2-2. CDR1 and CDR2 (germline): DFQATT, SNEGSKA (reference sequence). The CDR3 contains 14 residues. CDR3 sequence: CSAERLGNTGELFF.

The genes are TRBV28 and TRBJ2-1; TCRdb selects TRBD2, and the lack of DNA leaves this call unchecked. This CDR3 comprises 14 residues. Germline V gene sequence: CDR1 MDHEN, CDR2 SYDVKM. The CDR3 loop is CASSLLTGTPEQFF. Supplemented by reference TRBV28 and TRBJ2-1, the full variable domain reads DVKVTQSSRYLVKRTGEKVFLECVQDMDHENMFWYRQDPGLGLRLIYFSYDVKMKEKGDIPEGYSVSREKKERFSLILESASTNQTSMYLCASSLLTGTPEQFFGPGTRLTVL.

This chain joins TRBV7-9 and TRBJ1-2; TCRdb's assignment of TRBD1 cannot be checked, as there is no DNA. The CDR3 has 14 residues. The germline CDR1 and CDR2 sequences are SEHNR and FQNEAQ (reference sequence). The CDR3 reads CASSLRSLNYGYTF.

J is TRBJ1-1 and V is TRBV27; lacking DNA, the TRBD1 call made by TCRdb goes unchecked. Germline loops: CDR1 MNHEY, CDR2 SMNVEV (reference sequence). The CDR3 extends over 14 amino acids. The CDR3 region is CASSLLGTNTEAFF.

This rearrangement joins TRBV12-5 to TRBJ2-7. Germline CDR1 and CDR2: LGHNT and FRNRAP. The length of the CDR3 is 13 residues. The CDR3 sequence: CASMVGVSCEQYF.

The chain carries TRBV29-1 and TRBJ1-1. CDR1 and CDR2 from the germline V gene are SQVTM and ANQGSEA. The CDR3 is 12 amino acids. CDR3: CSVEELESEAFF. The variable domain in full, completed from reference TRBV29-1 and TRBJ1-1, reads SAVISQKPSRDICQRGTSLTIQCQVDSQVTMMFWYRQQPGQSLTLIATANQGSEATYESGFVIDKFPISRPNLTFSTLTVSNMSPEDSSIYLCSVEELESEAFFGQGTRLTVV.

The gene calls are TRBV28 and TRBJ2-5; TCRdb designates TRBD1, a call that cannot be tested without DNA. This CDR3 region has 16 residues. CDR1 is MDHEN and CDR2 is SYDVKM in the germline V gene. The CDR3 sequence: CASSSYRDTLQETQYF.

The V and J genes are TRBV14 and TRBJ2-5; TCRdb selects TRBD1, and the lack of DNA leaves this call unchecked. The CDR3 spans 14 residues. CDR1 SGHDN and CDR2 FVKESK come from the germline V gene. The CDR3 loop is CASSHGTDQETQYF.

The chain couples TRBV6-5 to TRBJ2-3; checking the TCRdb D call of TRBD1 is not possible without DNA. The V gene's germline CDR1 is MNHEY and CDR2 SVGAGI. The CDR3 totals 16 residues. The chain's CDR3 is CASSYGTRGLTDTQYF.

The V gene is TRBV4-3, the J gene TRBJ2-2; TCRdb proposes TRBD1, but this gene call is untestable without DNA. Germline CDR1 reads LGHNA; CDR2 reads YSLEER. This CDR3 has 16 residues. CDR3 in amino acids: CASSQGRQGADGELFF.

V and J are TRBV27 and TRBJ1-3. CDR1 is MNHEY and CDR2 is SMNVEV in the germline V gene (reference sequence). The CDR3 totals 13 residues. The CDR3 spells CASSLDAGNTIYF.

The gene calls are TRBV5-1 and TRBJ2-7; no DNA is available, so the TRBD1 call from TCRdb remains unchecked. This CDR3 is 14 amino acids long. Germline V gives CDR1 SGHRS, CDR2 YFSETQ. The CDR3 loop is CASSRGGDLYEQYF.

The chain uses TRBV29-1 and TRBJ2-1; TCRdb designates TRBD2, a call that cannot be tested without DNA. This CDR3 is 13 amino acids long. The germline V gene encodes CDR1 SQVTM and CDR2 ANQGSEA. The CDR3 protein is CSGTGLAGGEQFF.